Below are 10 T cell receptor beta chains sequenced from a single sample in a study of shared clonotypes between healthy human individuals. Sequenced by immunoSEQ multiplex PCR; TCRdb stores in-frame clones only, minus some. This sample has 330,000 or so clones, with more than 60% found just once. The sample was memory CD4+ T cells sorted from blood. Subset denoted: CD45RA-negative fraction. The receptors derive from a man younger than 40 in good health.

The chain carries TRBV5-6 and TRBJ2-5; no clear D. The CDR3 consists of 15 residues. The germline CDR1 and CDR2 sequences are SGHDT and YYEEEE. Trimming shortened V by 4 bases and J by 2 bases, and 15 bases separated the two germline ends. CDR3 DNA sequence: TGTGCCAGCAGCCGTGGTCTCGGGCAGCAAGAGACCCAGTACTTC. This codes for CASSRGLGQQETQYF.

This chain uses TRBV4-3 with TRBJ2-7; 10 bases fit TRBD2. The CDR3 runs to 16 residues. V lost 0 bases to trimming and J lost 3 bases; unmatched junction nucleotides: 5. Germline values: CDR1 LGHNA, CDR2 YSLEER. CDR3 nucleotide sequence: TGCGCCAGCAGCCAAGATTGGCTAGCGGGAGTCTACGAGCAGTACTTC. This translates into CASSQDWLAGVYEQYF.

This clone turned up a few times. The V and J genes are TRBV11-2 and TRBJ2-3; 8 nucleotides align to TRBD2. The V gene end was trimmed by 6 bases and the J gene end by 4 bases; junction bases not matched to a gene: 9. The CDR3 runs to 15 residues. Germline-derived CDR1 and CDR2 are SGHAT and FQNNGV. The CDR3 region has the DNA TGTGCCAGCAGTCGGGAGGGCGCGTCGGCAGATACGCAGTATTTT. This codes for CASSREGASADTQYF.

This chain connects TRBV5-6 to TRBJ1-6; a possible D gene is TRBD1 (6 bases). Germline lookup yields CDR1 SGHDT and CDR2 YYEEEE. Trimming removed 2 bases from V and 5 bases from J, with 11 bases in between. The CDR3 runs 15 residues. The CDR3 region is CASSFSGAHNSPLHF. The CDR3, as DNA: TGTGCCAGCAGCTTCTCAGGGGCACATAATTCACCCCTCCACTTT.

In DNA form, the CDR3 reads TGTGCCACCAGCAGAGATACGGGAATGAACACTGAAGCTTTCTTT. Translating it yields CATSRDTGMNTEAFF. This rearrangement joins TRBV15 to TRBJ1-1; D unresolved. V was trimmed by 0 bases and J by 0 bases, leaving 8 bases between them. The CDR3 loop spans 15 amino acids. CDR1 LNHNV and CDR2 YYDKDF come from the germline V gene (reference sequence).

The V and J genes are TRBV19 and TRBJ2-3, with 7 bases aligning to TRBD1. The V segment lost 4 bases and the J segment 6 bases; nucleotides outside the gene matches: 4. CDR3 size: 13 residues. Germline V gene data show CDR1 as LNHDA and CDR2 as SQIVND (reference sequence). CDR3 DNA sequence: TGTGCCAGTAGTAGACAGGGTTCGGATACGCAGTATTTT. The encoded protein is CASSRQGSDTQYF. The full variable domain, completed using reference TRBV19 and TRBJ2-3, is DGGITQSPKYLFRKEGQNVTLSCEQNLNHDAMYWYRQDPGQGLRLIYYSQIVNDFQKGDIAEGYSVSREKKESFPLTVTSAQKNPTAFYLCASSRQGSDTQYFGPGTRLTVL.

In its sample, this clone was seen many times. This chain uses TRBV7-9 with TRBJ2-5; possibly TRBD1 for D (7 bases). The CDR3 is made up of 14 amino acids. Germline CDR1 and CDR2: SEHNR and FQNEAQ (reference sequence). Trimming took off 5 bases at V and 5 bases at J, with 15 bases between the two ends. The CDR3 DNA sequence: TGTGCCAGCAGCGTAGGCGGGACAGTGGAGACCCAGTACTTC. Its translation: CASSVGGTVETQYF.

V and J are TRBV29-1 and TRBJ1-1; D remains unclear. The V gene's germline CDR1 is SQVTM and CDR2 ANQGSEA. V lost 7 bases and J lost 3, with 12 bases in between. The CDR3 is 12 amino acids. The CDR3 sequence is CSARMGDTEAFF. The DNA for the CDR3 is TGCAGCGCTCGTATGGGCGACACTGAAGCTTTCTTT.

The chain carries TRBV20-1 and TRBJ2-7; perhaps TRBD1 as D (6 bases). Germline V gene sequence: CDR1 DFQATT, CDR2 SNEGSKA (reference sequence). With 2 bases removed from V and 5 bases from J, the gap between germline ends came to 7 bases. This CDR3 has 11 residues. CDR3 loop: CSARPGDEQYF. CDR3 sequence (DNA): TGCAGTGCTAGACCAGGGGACGAGCAGTACTTC.

The J gene is TRBJ2-1, the V gene TRBV29-1; D unclear. The CDR3 covers 16 residues. The V gene's germline CDR1 is SQVTM and CDR2 ANQGSEA. Trimming removed 4 bases at V and 0 bases at J, with 16 bases between. The CDR3 spells CSVVTATASSYNEQFF. CDR3 bases: TGCAGCGTTGTCACCGCGACCGCAAGCTCCTACAATGAGCAGTTCTTC.